The T cell receptor beta chain described here comes from a study of post-analysis software for immune sequencing data. Study-wide results and limits: Samples sharing a preparation batch grouped tightly together when assessed by F measure. Roughly 5 TRBV segments, including TRBV5-6, TRBV5-1 and TRBV20-1, were more frequent in patients than controls.

Worth noting for this clonotype: Its matching antigen is unknown.

Researchers reported that TCR beta cDNA libraries carried unique molecular identifiers. One entry per CDR3 protein results from TCRdb running MiXCR on the PCR reads. This sample yields roughly 650,000 distinct CDR3 sequences, of which over 45% are seen a single time; about 10% belongs to the top ten. V shed 3 bases and J shed 0 bases, with 14 bases lying between them. The CDR3 covers 16 residues. Source material: blood. The V and J genes are TRBV12-3 or TRBV12-4 and TRBJ2-5; unclear D gene. The receptor's source is a girl aged 2-10 years with multiple sclerosis. This chain's CDR3 is CASSFRAATHQETQYF. The CDR3 DNA is TGTGCCAGCAGTTTCCGGGCAGCAACGCACCAAGAGACCCAGTACTTC.